This T cell receptor (beta chain) was sequenced in a study of T cell responses to AZD1222 COVID-19 vaccine (dated by TCRdb to about 2021). With respect to the entire study: AZD1222 recipients whose second dose came at about 4 weeks and those whose second dose came at about 12 weeks were combined into one group, since spike-specific TCR depth and breadth did not differ between the two schedules. TCR sequencing covered fewer than 250 trial participants: 200 to 210 given two doses of AZD1222 and approximately 26 given two doses of MenACWY control vaccine. Trial participants were enrolled by age into 18-55, 56-69 and 70-plus year subgroups, with around 150, 28 and 57 TCR-sequenced participants respectively.

As concerns this clone: Its antigen specificity is not known. No qualities accompany the bases; no much larger clone lies one base away.

The CDR3 regions of human TCRbeta chains were subjected to immunosequencing. The study's processing was this. TCRs in the repertoires were matched against a reference library of SARS-CoV-2-specific TCRs that had been generated with the MIRA antigen-specificity platform. Breadth meant the fraction of unique TCRs that were SARS-CoV-2-associated, whereas depth meant the fraction of total T cells that were SARS-CoV-2-associated. Using the MIRA data, each spike-specific TCR was mapped to the spike region that the TCR reacts to and placed in a CD4 or CD8 class. Log10-transformed breadth and depth values were compared by one-way ANOVA with Sidak's multiple comparisons tests. Here the immuneACCESS table is served through TCRdb, limited to in-frame sequences with V and J called. Missing clones are a known gap in these copies; in checked studies unresolved V genes cover under half, and the rest lacks a known reason. Clonal size and the V and J genes are those of that table, whereas D and trimming came from the DNA. Counted in this sample were about 120,000 clones; just under 90% of them appeared once. The top ten clonotypes cover around 12% of the sample.

What the authors observed across the whole study: No day 14 peak-response samples were available, so repertoires were characterized only after the peak T cell response. In the small 56-69-year group, the increase in depth fell short of significance, most likely because of low power. Conclusions about previously exposed vaccinees were limited because only six or seven AZD1222 recipients were SARS-CoV-2 seropositive at baseline. Participants were mostly white British and included more females than males, and it was suggested by the authors that clonal diversity may have been underestimated. Reportedly, close to half of the unique spike-specific TCRs recognized epitopes lying outside the regions that are mutated in the B.1.351 and B.1.1.7 variants. After two AZD1222 doses, both the breadth and the depth of spike-specific TCRs were significantly higher than at day 0 and than in MenACWY recipients. The vaccine-associated CD4 TCRs covered the entire spike protein, and the dominant responses fell in regions 160-218 and 743-854.

The sample's time point label, in plain terms: baseline before first vaccination. Vaccinee samples were obtained from the UK trials COV001 and COV002, which included a single-blind randomized controlled phase 2/3 trial of AZD1222 (ChAdOx1 nCoV-19) in healthy adults. For TCRbeta chain sequencing, PBMC samples were collected from trial participants at day 0 and at day 28 after the second dose. V and J lose 0 bases and 3 bases, and a span of 11 bases separates them. The CDR3 goes from the cysteine to the phenylalanine over 16 residues. Of all the DNA, just the CDR3 is kept, 48 bases in frame from base 1. As encoded in the germline V gene, CDR1 is LGHNA while CDR2 is YSLEER.

The clonotype comes from an adult in good health. This specimen was peripheral blood, taken on day 0 of AZD1222 vaccination. The rearranged segments are TRBV4-3 and TRBJ2-2; tentative D gene TRBD1, with 6 bases matching. The CDR3 region: CASSQEWGRYTGELFF. The DNA sequence follows: TGCGCCAGCAGCCAAGAGTGGGGGCGGTACACCGGGGAGCTGTTTTTT.